A single sample is the source of the 14 T cell receptor beta chains below, sequenced in a study of cytomegalovirus exposure and HLA in healthy donors. Primers for the PCR totalled 60 Vbeta and 13 Jbeta. Libraries were prepared by immunoSEQ multiplex PCR; TCRdb keeps only in-frame clonotypes and omits some of them. Here the sample spans around 60,000 clones, more than 70% being singletons. The sequenced material came from PBMCs. Every receptor here comes from a middle-aged man in good health and CMV-seropositive.

The chain recombines TRBV5-1 with TRBJ2-5; 9 nucleotides line up with TRBD1. The J call is in doubt because the DNA end fits TRBJ2-7 better. CDR3 length: 14 residues. Per germline, CDR1 SGHRS and CDR2 YFSETQ. CDR3 residues: CASSMTGGAYEQYF. In nucleotides, the CDR3 is TGCGCCAGCAGCATGACAGGGGGGGCCTACGAGCAGTACTTC.

The chain couples TRBV30 to TRBJ2-7; perhaps TRBD1 as D (6 bases). Trimming left V 4 bases short and J 4 bases short, with 8 bases between. The CDR3 spans 11 residues. The germline V gene has CDR1 GTSNPN and CDR2 SVGIG (reference sequence). DNA for the CDR3: TGTGCCTGGACGACAGGTTACGAGCAGTACTTC. Protein sequence: CAWTTGYEQYF.

This clone has more than one count but fewer than ten. Its ends do not fully match the called genes, so a read error is possible. V and J are TRBV6-5 and TRBJ1-2; perhaps TRBD1 as D (5 bases). Germline lookup yields CDR1 MNHEY and CDR2 SVGAGI. The CDR3 length is 14 residues. This chain's CDR3 is CAPSYSNSGPGYNF. Here the CDR3 DNA reads TGTGCCCCCAGTTACTCGAACTCAGGGCCCGGCTACAACTTC.

The rearrangement joins TRBV7-2 to TRBJ1-1; no reliable D call. The CDR3 totals 17 residues. Per germline, CDR1 SGHTA and CDR2 FQGNSA. The V gene lost 0 bases and the J gene lost 0 bases, with 14 bases spanning the gap. CDR3 region: CASSLARVDLMNTEAFF. In DNA, the CDR3 is TGTGCCAGCAGCTTAGCCCGGGTAGACCTGATGAACACTGAAGCTTTCTTT. Based on the CDR3 plus reference TRBV7-2 and TRBJ1-1, the full variable domain is GAGVSQSPSNKVTEKGKDVELRCDPISGHTALYWYRQSLGQGLEFLIYFQGNSAPDKSGLPSDRFSAERTGGSVSTLTIQRTQQEDSAVYLCASSLARVDLMNTEAFFGQGTRLTVV.

This clone showed up just a few times. The V call is TRBV21-1, the J call TRBJ2-4; the table's D call TRBD1 went unverified against the DNA. TRBV21-1 is marked as a pseudogene. CDR3 length equals 18 residues. CDR3: CASSRIFDRDGAKNIQYF. Here the CDR3 DNA reads TGTGCCAGCAGCAGAATTTTTGACAGGGACGGCGCCAAAAACATTCAGTACTTC.

Details on this clone: The same CDR3 is also encoded by other DNA sequences in this sample. This sequence joins TRBV7-2 and TRBJ2-5, with a possible D match to TRBD1 (6 bases). This CDR3 contains 14 residues. The V and J ends lost 0 bases and 5 bases respectively, with 10 bases between them. Germline lookup yields CDR1 SGHTA and CDR2 FQGNSA. This CDR3 is CASSLAGGRETQYF. CDR3 nucleotide sequence: TGTGCCAGCAGCTTAGCTGGGGGCCGGGAGACCCAGTACTTC.

This chain joins TRBV7-9 and TRBJ1-4; no clear D gene. V was shortened by 5 bases and J by 8 bases, with 12 bases between the two germline ends. Germline values: CDR1 SEHNR, CDR2 FQNEAQ (reference sequence). The CDR3 consists of 13 residues. The DNA of the CDR3 is TGTGCCAGCAGCAACTACGACGGGGAAAAACTGTTTTTT. Translation gives CASSNYDGEKLFF.

J is TRBJ1-2 and V is TRBV2; D not resolved. The CDR3 consists of 14 residues. Germline assignment: CDR1 SNHLY and CDR2 FYNNEI. The V gene lost 6 bases and the J gene lost 2 bases, with 13 bases spanning the gap. The DNA for the CDR3 is TGTGCCAGCAGCGAGACTGGGGAGAACTATGGCTACACCTTC. Translation gives CASSETGENYGYTF.

The chain couples TRBV9 to TRBJ1-5; D gene ambiguous. Germline V gene sequence: CDR1 SGDLS, CDR2 YYNGEE. V gave up 2 bases and J gave up 4 bases, with 7 bases separating them. This CDR3 contains 13 residues. The CDR3 sequence: CASSVRGNQPQHF. CDR3 DNA sequence: TGTGCCAGCAGCGTCCGAGGGAATCAGCCCCAGCATTTT.

The CDR3 here is CASSLGTSGRLGDTQYF. The CDR3 DNA follows: TGTGCCAGCAGCTTAGGTACTAGCGGGAGGCTGGGAGATACGCAGTATTTT. The J gene is TRBJ2-3, the V gene TRBV7-6, with TRBD2 matching over 12 bases. The CDR3 covers 17 residues. J gave up 5 bases and V 1 base, and 7 bases lay outside the gene matches. Germline V gene data show CDR1 as SGHVS and CDR2 as FNYEAQ.

The V call is TRBV29-1, the J call TRBJ2-3, with 11 bases lining up with TRBD2. There are 17 residues in the CDR3. Trimming removed 3 bases from V and 5 bases from J; junction bases left unmatched: 13. CDR1 and CDR2 from the germline V gene are SQVTM and ANQGSEA. CDR3 bases: TGCAGCGTTGATGCCGGGACTAGCGGTCGAGGAGTAGATACGCAGTATTTT. Amino acids: CSVDAGTSGRGVDTQYF.

This sequence joins TRBV19 and TRBJ2-4; tentative D call: TRBD1 (5 bases). Trimming removed 4 bases at V and 0 bases at J, with 25 bases between. Germline lookup yields CDR1 LNHDA and CDR2 SQIVND (reference sequence). The CDR3 is 20 residues long. The CDR3 region has the DNA TGTGCCAGTAGTACAGGGTTAACAAGAGAATTGTCGCTAGCCAAAAACATTCAGTACTTC. As protein: CASSTGLTRELSLAKNIQYF.

This clone was counted once. The rearrangement uses TRBV7-9 and TRBJ2-7; D is ambiguous. Germline assignment: CDR1 SEHNR and CDR2 FQNEAQ (reference sequence). The CDR3 loop spans 14 amino acids. Between the trimmed V and J ends, which lost 6 bases and 0 bases, there was a span of 12 bases. The CDR3 region is CASSRDGVSYEQYF. The CDR3 bases are TGTGCCAGCAGTCGTGACGGAGTCTCCTACGAGCAGTACTTC. Full variable domain (missing parts from reference TRBV7-9 and TRBJ2-7): DTGVSQNPRHKITKRGQNVTFRCDPISEHNRLYWYRQTLGQGPEFLTYFQNEAQLEKSRLLSDRFSAERPKGSFSTLEIQRTEQGDSAMYLCASSRDGVSYEQYFGPGTRLTVT.

The chain recombines TRBV19 with TRBJ1-6; TRBD1 matches at 7 bases. V dropped 2 bases and J dropped 10; count of bases not matched to a gene: 17. The CDR3 has 18 residues. CDR1 and CDR2 (germline): LNHDA, SQIVND (reference sequence). CDR3 sequence (DNA): TGTGCCAGTAGTATAACCACCCCCAGCCAGGGGGGCAGATCACCCCTCCACTTT. Protein sequence: CASSITTPSQGGRSPLHF.